The clone carrying this TCR beta chain was seen at least ten times. The antigen remains undetermined. MiXCR, applied by TCRdb to the reads, yields one record per CDR3 protein. The table shows roughly 640,000 distinct CDR3 sequences, with roughly 26% occurring only once. These data belong to a study of T cell repertoires in cytomegalovirus infection. Study-wide results and limits: It was HLA-C-restricted CMV-specific TCR beta clonotypes that dominated the response ex vivo.

What was sequenced was CD8+ T cells from PBMCs. This receptor was obtained from a human donor in good health (CMV status not recorded). Some clones in this sample may be carry-over from other donors' samples.

The CDR3 DNA reads TGTGCCAGCAGCTTGGACCGGGACAGGGTTGTTAACTATGGCTACACCTTC. Its protein product is CASSLDRDRVVNYGYTF. The rearrangement joins TRBV5-7 to TRBJ1-2, with 9 positions matching TRBD1. TRBV5-7 falls under the ORF class, with uncertain function. V lost 0 bases, J lost 1 base, and 7 bases stayed unmatched. CDR3 length: 17 residues.